These 5 T cell receptor beta chains originate from one sample sequenced in a study of siplizumab effects on memory and regulatory T cells. Sequencing used immunoSEQ multiplex PCR; TCRdb keeps in-frame clones, though not all of them. The sample has more than 95,000 clones; 93% are singletons. What was sequenced was CD4+ T cells sorted from blood. These receptors were taken from a human donor in good health.

This chain connects TRBV4-1 to TRBJ1-3; D gene unclear. The CDR3 is 13 residues long. The V gene lost 3 bases and the J gene lost 4 bases, with 7 bases spanning the gap. Germline-derived CDR1 and CDR2 are MGHRA and YSYEKL. In DNA, the CDR3 is TGCGCCAGCAGCCACGGACTGGGAAACACCATATATTTT. This sequence encodes CASSHGLGNTIYF.

This clone was recorded only once. The chain has TRBV5-4 and TRBJ2-7, with 9 bases matching TRBD2. The V and J ends lost 4 bases and 5 bases, in that order; junction bases with no gene match: 4. Germline V lookup: CDR1 SGHNT, CDR2 YYREEE (reference sequence). This CDR3 has 13 residues. The CDR3 loop reads CASSQGLADEQYF. The CDR3 DNA is TGTGCCAGCAGCCAGGGACTAGCTGACGAGCAGTACTTC.

The chain uses TRBV11-3 and TRBJ2-2; TRBD2 matches at 7 bases. Germline loops: CDR1 SGHNT, CDR2 YENEEA. The CDR3 totals 14 residues. V dropped 5 bases and J dropped 6; count of bases not matched to a gene: 6. The CDR3 loop is CASSLIGGSGELFF. For the CDR3, the DNA is TGTGCCAGCAGCCTCATCGGGGGGTCCGGGGAGCTGTTTTTT.

In DNA, the CDR3 is TGTGCCAGCAGCACTACAGGGGGGTTCTGGGACGAGCAGTACTTC. It is translated as CASSTTGGFWDEQYF. The gene calls are TRBV11-3 and TRBJ2-7; 8 positions agree with TRBD1. The CDR3 consists of 15 residues. Germline loops: CDR1 SGHNT, CDR2 YENEEA. The J segment lost 5 bases and the V segment lost 5 bases, leaving 11 bases of the junction unmatched.

The chain has TRBV4-1 and TRBJ2-3, with 10 bases matching TRBD2. J lost 2 bases, V lost 0 bases, and 14 bases had no gene match. CDR1 and CDR2 (germline): MGHRA, YSYEKL. The CDR3 extends over 20 amino acids. CDR3: CASSQDIERGGLPFTDTQYF. Here the CDR3 DNA reads TGCGCCAGCAGCCAAGATATTGAGCGGGGGGGCCTTCCATTCACAGATACGCAGTATTTT.